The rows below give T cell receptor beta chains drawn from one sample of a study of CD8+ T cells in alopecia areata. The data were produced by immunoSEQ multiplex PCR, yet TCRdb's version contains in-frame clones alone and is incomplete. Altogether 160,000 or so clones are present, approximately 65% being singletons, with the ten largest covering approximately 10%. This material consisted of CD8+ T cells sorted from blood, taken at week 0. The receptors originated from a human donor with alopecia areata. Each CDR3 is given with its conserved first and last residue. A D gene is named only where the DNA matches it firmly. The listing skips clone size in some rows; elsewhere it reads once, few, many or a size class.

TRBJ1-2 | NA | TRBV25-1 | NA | CASGTGNYGYTF | TGTGCCAGCGGCACAGGGAACTATGGCTACACCTTC
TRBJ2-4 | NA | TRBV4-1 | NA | CASSQGNIQYF | TGCGCCAGCAGCCAAGGGAACATTCAGTACTTC
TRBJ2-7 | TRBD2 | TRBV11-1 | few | CASSSTREVRSYYEQYF | TGTGCCAGCAGCTCCACCCGGGAGGTCAGATCGTACTACGAGCAGTACTTC
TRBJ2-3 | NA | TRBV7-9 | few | CASSPGGYTQYF | TGTGCCAGCAGCCCAGGAGGGTATACGCAGTATTTT
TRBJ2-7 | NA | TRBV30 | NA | CAWSVTGFAYEQYF | TGTGCCTGGAGTGTAACAGGGTTTGCCTACGAGCAGTACTTC
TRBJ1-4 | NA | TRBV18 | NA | CASSPPGNEKLFF | TGTGCCAGCTCACCACCCGGGAACGAAAAACTGTTTTTT
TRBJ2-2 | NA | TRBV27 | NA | CAAGNTGELFF | TGTGCCGCGGGGAACACCGGGGAGCTGTTTTTT
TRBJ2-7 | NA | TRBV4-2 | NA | CASSTEGESYEQYF | TGTGCCAGCAGCACGGAGGGGGAAAGCTACGAGCAGTACTTC
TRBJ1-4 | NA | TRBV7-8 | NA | CASSFENEKLFF | TGTGCCAGCAGCTTCGAGAATGAAAAACTGTTTTTT
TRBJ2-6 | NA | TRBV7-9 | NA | CASSPMIRRAGANVLTF | TGTGCCAGCAGCCCGATGATCCGGAGGGCTGGGGCCAACGTCCTGACTTTC
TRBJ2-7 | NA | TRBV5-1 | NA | CASSPRDRISYEQYF | TGCGCCAGCAGCCCGCGGGACAGAATCTCCTACGAGCAGTACTTC
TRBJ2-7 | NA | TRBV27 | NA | CASSRRGHPTYEQYF | TGTGCCAGCAGTCGGAGGGGTCACCCAACCTACGAGCAGTACTTC
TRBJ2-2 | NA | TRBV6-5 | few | CASSYGTGNTGELFF | TGTGCCAGCAGTTACGGGACGGGTAACACCGGGGAGCTGTTTTTT
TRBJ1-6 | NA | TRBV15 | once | CATSRTRRASPLHF | TGTGCCACCAGCAGAACGCGTCGGGCTTCACCCCTCCACTTT
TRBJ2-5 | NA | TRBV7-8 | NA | CASSSRGGVPQETQYF | TGTGCCAGCAGCTCCCGAGGGGGGGTCCCACAAGAGACCCAGTACTTC
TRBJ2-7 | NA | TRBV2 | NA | CASSDRTKRGARDEQYF | TGTGCCAGCAGTGATAGGACAAAGAGGGGGGCTCGGGACGAGCAGTACTTC
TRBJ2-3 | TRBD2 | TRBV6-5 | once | CASSPSGGATDTQYF | TGTGCCAGCAGCCCTAGCGGGGGAGCCACAGATACGCAGTATTTT
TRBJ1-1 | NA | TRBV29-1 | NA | CSVDVGIAFF | TGCAGCGTTGATGTAGGGATAGCTTTCTTT
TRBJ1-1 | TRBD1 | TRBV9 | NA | CASSEQGSEAFF | TGTGCCAGCAGCGAACAGGGGAGTGAAGCTTTCTTT
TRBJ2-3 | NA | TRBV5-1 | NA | CASSLGGDTDTQYF | TGCGCCAGCAGCTTAGGGGGGGACACAGATACGCAGTATTTT
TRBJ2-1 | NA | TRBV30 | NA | CAWSVLGLSDNEQFF | TGTGCCTGGAGTGTACTTGGGTTGTCGGACAATGAGCAGTTCTTC
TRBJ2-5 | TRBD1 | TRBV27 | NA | CASSVDRARETQYF | TGTGCCAGCAGTGTCGACAGGGCCAGAGAGACCCAGTACTTC
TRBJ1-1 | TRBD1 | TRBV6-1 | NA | CASSLNRGNTEAFF | TGTGCCAGCAGTTTGAACAGGGGGAACACTGAAGCTTTCTTT
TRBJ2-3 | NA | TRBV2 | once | CASMGSSTDTQYF | TGTGCCAGCATGGGGTCAAGCACAGATACGCAGTATTTT
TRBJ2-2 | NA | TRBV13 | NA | CASRSSGDPGELFF | TGTGCCAGCAGATCTTCAGGGGACCCCGGGGAGCTGTTTTTT
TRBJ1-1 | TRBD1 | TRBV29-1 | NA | CSAPGQRGTEAFF | TGCAGCGCCCCGGGACAGAGAGGGACTGAAGCTTTCTTT
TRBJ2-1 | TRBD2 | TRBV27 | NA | CASSFGGGANEQFF | TGTGCCAGCAGTTTCGGGGGGGGCGCGAATGAGCAGTTCTTC
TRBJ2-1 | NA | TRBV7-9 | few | CASSLEVRLRSYNEQFF | TGTGCCAGCAGCTTAGAAGTACGATTACGGTCCTACAATGAGCAGTTCTTC
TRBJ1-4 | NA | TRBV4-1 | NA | CASSPQDNEKLFF | TGCGCCAGCAGCCCGCAGGATAATGAAAAACTGTTTTTT
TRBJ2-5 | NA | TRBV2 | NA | CASSDEARKVGDF | TGTGCCAGCAGTGACGAGGCGAGGAAAGTCGGAGACTTC
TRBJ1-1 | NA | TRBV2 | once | CASRGQNTEAFF | TGTGCCAGCAGAGGACAGAACACTGAAGCTTTCTTT
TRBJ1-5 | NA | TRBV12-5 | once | CASGLGVVDQGNQPQHF | TGTGCTAGTGGTTTGGGCGTGGTGGACCAGGGAAATCAGCCCCAGCATTTT
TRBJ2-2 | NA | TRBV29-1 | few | CSVGRNTGELFF | TGCAGCGTTGGACGGAACACCGGGGAGCTGTTTTTT
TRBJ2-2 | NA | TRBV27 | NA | CASSFSPTAHTGELFF | TGTGCCAGCAGTTTCAGCCCTACAGCTCACACCGGGGAGCTGTTTTTT
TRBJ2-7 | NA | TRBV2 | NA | CASYSSYEQYF | TGTGCCAGCTACAGCTCCTACGAGCAGTACTTC
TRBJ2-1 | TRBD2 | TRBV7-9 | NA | CASSLSRTSGGAYNEQFF | TGTGCCAGCAGCTTATCCAGGACTAGCGGGGGGGCCTACAATGAGCAGTTCTTC
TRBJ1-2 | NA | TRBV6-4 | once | CASSDDGGYGYTF | TGTGCCAGCAGTGACGACGGAGGCTATGGCTACACCTTC
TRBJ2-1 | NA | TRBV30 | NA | CAWSGGTANEQFF | TGTGCCTGGAGTGGAGGGACGGCCAATGAGCAGTTCTTC
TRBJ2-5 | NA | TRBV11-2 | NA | CASSLDLTGEETQYF | TGTGCCAGCAGCTTAGATCTTACGGGGGAGGAGACCCAGTACTTC
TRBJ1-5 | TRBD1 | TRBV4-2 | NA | CASSQETGGSNQPQHF | TGTGCCAGCAGCCAAGAGACAGGGGGCTCCAATCAGCCCCAGCATTTT
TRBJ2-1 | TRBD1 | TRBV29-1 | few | CSVAHSGDRVYNEQFF | TGCAGCGTTGCTCACTCAGGGGACAGGGTGTACAATGAGCAGTTCTTC
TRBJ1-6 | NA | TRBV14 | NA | CASSQLLEGPNSPLHF | TGTGCCAGCAGCCAACTACTGGAGGGACCCAATTCACCCCTCCACTTT
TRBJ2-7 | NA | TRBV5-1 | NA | CASSLSGEQYF | TGCGCCAGCAGCTTATCTGGGGAGCAGTACTTC